A single sample gave rise to the 18 T cell receptor beta chains below, sequenced in a study of blood T cell repertoires in COVID-19 (TCRdb year 2020). Libraries were prepared through the immunoSEQ multiplex PCR assay. The table comes from immuneACCESS by way of TCRdb, which keeps in-frame sequences with V and J called. Part of the clones is missing from these tables; in studies checked, under half for an unresolved V gene and the rest for unknown reasons. The sample includes under 80,000 clones, with less than 90% observed a single time. The ten largest clones capture approximately 17% of the sample. Sequencing input: peripheral blood. These TCRs come from a man older than 75 in a cohort sampled during active COVID-19.

This rearrangement joins TRBV12-1 to TRBJ2-5; no DNA check was done on the table's D call, TRBD1. TRBV12-1 is shown as a pseudogene. The CDR3 loop spans 20 amino acids. This chain's CDR3 is CASSFQPRQGAGLHRETQYF. As DNA, the CDR3 is TGTGCCAGCAGCTTTCAGCCCCGACAGGGGGCAGGGCTGCATCGTGAGACCCAGTACTTC.

The chain uses TRBV28 and TRBJ1-2; TRBD1 agrees at 10 bases. The J segment lost 5 bases and the V segment lost 3 bases, leaving 6 bases of the junction unmatched. Germline V lookup: CDR1 MDHEN, CDR2 SYDVKM. The CDR3 extends over 15 amino acids. CDR3 DNA sequence: TGTGCCAGCAGTTTCGGCTGGACAGGGGGATATGGCTACACCTTC. Translation gives CASSFGWTGGYGYTF.

This chain connects TRBV28 to TRBJ2-1; 10 nucleotides match TRBD2. There are 15 residues in the CDR3. CDR1 and CDR2 (germline): MDHEN, SYDVKM. V lost 6 bases to trimming and J lost 7 bases; unmatched junction nucleotides: 9. CDR3 DNA: TGTGCCAGCAGGTTCGGGGCAGCGGGGGGGAATGAGCAGTTCTTC. Its protein is CASRFGAAGGNEQFF.

V gene TRBV5-6 combines with J gene TRBJ2-3, with TRBD1 matching over 9 bases. This CDR3 contains 15 residues. With V trimmed by 2 bases and J by 2 bases, 3 bases remained unmatched. Germline V gene lookup returns CDR1 SGHDT and CDR2 YYEEEE. The CDR3 spells CASSFDRGTTDTQYF. The DNA of the CDR3 is TGTGCCAGCAGCTTCGACAGGGGGACCACAGATACGCAGTATTTT.

This chain connects TRBV28 to TRBJ1-2; 7 positions agree with TRBD1. Per germline, CDR1 MDHEN and CDR2 SYDVKM. The CDR3 length is 13 residues. With 7 bases clipped from V and 3 bases from J, the junction kept 5 bases outside the gene matches. Here the CDR3 DNA reads TGTGCCAGCACTCCAGGGGGTCACTATGGCTACACCTTC. The encoded protein is CASTPGGHYGYTF.

The chain has TRBV3-1 (or the pseudogene TRBV3-2) and TRBJ2-3; the match to TRBD2 covers 10 bases. Germline V gene sequence: CDR1 LGHDT, CDR2 YNNKEL (reference sequence). This CDR3 region has 17 residues. V trimming: 1 base; J trimming: 2 bases; junction bases outside the gene matches: 6. CDR3 sequence: CASSQGSSGGNTDTQYF. The CDR3 DNA sequence: TGTGCCAGCAGCCAAGGGAGTAGCGGGGGGAACACAGATACGCAGTATTTT.

The chain uses TRBV12-5 and TRBJ2-1, with 10 bases matching TRBD1. With V trimmed by 1 base and J by 8 bases, 5 bases remained unmatched. CDR1 is LGHNT and CDR2 is FRNRAP in the germline V gene. The length of the CDR3 is 15 residues. The CDR3 loop reads CASGLGQGAQDEQFF. The DNA for the CDR3 is TGTGCTAGTGGTTTGGGACAGGGGGCTCAAGATGAGCAGTTCTTC.

The chain links TRBV6-5 to TRBJ1-2, with D uncertain. V was trimmed by 5 bases and J by 7 bases, leaving 14 bases between them. In germline, CDR1 is MNHEY, CDR2 SVGAGI. The CDR3 is 13 residues long. Written as DNA, the CDR3 is TGTGCCAGCAGTACGACGGCGACTATTGGCTACACCTTC. Its protein is CASSTTATIGYTF.

J is TRBJ2-3 and V is TRBV15; weak D call: TRBD2 (5 bases). Looked up from germline, CDR1 is LNHNV and CDR2 is YYDKDF (reference sequence). V lost 0 bases, J lost 0 bases, and 16 bases lay in between. This CDR3 region has 18 residues. In DNA form, the CDR3 reads TGTGCCACCAGCAGAGATGGCACATTACGGGAAAGCACAGATACGCAGTATTTT. It specifies CATSRDGTLRESTDTQYF.

The chain combines TRBV6-2 or TRBV6-3 with TRBJ1-5; D is perhaps TRBD1 (5 bases). Per germline, CDR1 MNHEY and CDR2 SVGEGT. Trimming removed 2 bases from V and 0 bases from J, with 23 bases in between. There are 20 residues in the CDR3. The CDR3 DNA is TGTGCCAGCAGTTACCGATTTGGAGGGGCCATCGACCATAGCAATCAGCCCCAGCATTTT. Protein product: CASSYRFGGAIDHSNQPQHF.

The chain couples TRBV5-6 to TRBJ1-2, with 9 positions matching TRBD1. CDR1 and CDR2 (germline): SGHDT, YYEEEE. This CDR3 comprises 14 residues. V gave up 0 bases and J gave up 6 bases; unmatched junction bases: 3. Written as DNA, the CDR3 is TGTGCCAGCAGCTTGGACAGGGGGCAGGATGGCTACACCTTC. The encoded protein is CASSLDRGQDGYTF.

This clone was detected once. The chain uses TRBV6-5 and TRBJ1-2; D gene uncertain. CDR1 is MNHEY, CDR2 SVGAGI, per germline. V lost 8 bases to trimming and J lost 3 bases, with 10 bases between them. The length of the CDR3 is 12 residues. CDR3 nucleotide sequence: TGTGCCAGCTCCCCGGGGTACTATGGCTACACCTTC. As protein: CASSPGYYGYTF.

V usage is TRBV12-3 or TRBV12-4 and J usage is TRBJ1-2, with 7 bases identical to TRBD1. V trimming: 4 bases; J trimming: 8 bases; junction bases outside the gene matches: 4. The CDR3 has 12 amino acids. The CDR3, as DNA: TGTGCCAGCAGTTACAGGGGTCTGGGCTACACCTTC. As protein: CASSYRGLGYTF.

This clone was observed a handful of times. The rearrangement links TRBV3-1 (or the pseudogene TRBV3-2) to TRBJ1-5, with no clear D. V was pared by 0 bases and J by 4 bases, with 4 bases between. CDR3 size: 13 residues. The germline gives CDR1 LGHDT, CDR2 YNNKEL (reference sequence). CDR3 DNA: TGTGCCAGCAGCCAAGATCGGAATCAGCCCCAGCATTTT. Amino acid sequence: CASSQDRNQPQHF.

Concerning this clone itself: Other DNA sequences in this sample translate to the same CDR3. The rearrangement joins TRBV6-5 to TRBJ2-5; possibly TRBD2 for D (6 bases). The germline CDR1 and CDR2 sequences are MNHEY and SVGAGI. Trimming left V 6 bases short and J 0 bases short, with 8 bases between. The CDR3 is made up of 13 amino acids. DNA of the CDR3: TGTGCCAGCAGCCGGGGGTACCAAGAGACCCAGTACTTC. Translated, it gives CASSRGYQETQYF.

The V call is TRBV28, the J call TRBJ1-1, with D uncertain. Deletions cut 7 bases from V and 3 bases from J, with 18 bases between. Germline lookup yields CDR1 MDHEN and CDR2 SYDVKM. The CDR3 runs to 15 residues. The CDR3 sequence is CASIPSRGFDTEAFF. As DNA, the CDR3 is TGTGCCAGCATCCCATCGAGAGGGTTTGACACTGAAGCTTTCTTT.

This clone was counted between two and nine times. The rearrangement links TRBV2 to TRBJ2-5; 7 bases are shared with TRBD1. The length of the CDR3 is 16 residues. Germline CDR1 and CDR2: SNHLY and FYNNEI. V dropped 3 bases and J dropped 1; count of bases not matched to a gene: 8. The CDR3 DNA is TGTGCCAGCAGTGACGGGACAGACCCGACCCAAGAGACCCAGTACTTC. Translated: CASSDGTDPTQETQYF.

V and J are TRBV19 and TRBJ2-3, with 7 bases aligning to TRBD1. Germline CDR1 reads LNHDA; CDR2 reads SQIVND (reference sequence). V shed 7 bases, J shed 3 bases, and the junction held 4 bases outside the gene matches. The CDR3 has 13 residues. CDR3 nucleotides: TGTGCCAGTAACCTCAGGGGGACAGATACGCAGTATTTT. Protein product: CASNLRGTDTQYF. The full variable domain, in which reference TRBV19 and TRBJ2-3 provide the parts outside the CDR3, is DGGITQSPKYLFRKEGQNVTLSCEQNLNHDAMYWYRQDPGQGLRLIYYSQIVNDFQKGDIAEGYSVSREKKESFPLTVTSAQKNPTAFYLCASNLRGTDTQYFGPGTRLTVL.